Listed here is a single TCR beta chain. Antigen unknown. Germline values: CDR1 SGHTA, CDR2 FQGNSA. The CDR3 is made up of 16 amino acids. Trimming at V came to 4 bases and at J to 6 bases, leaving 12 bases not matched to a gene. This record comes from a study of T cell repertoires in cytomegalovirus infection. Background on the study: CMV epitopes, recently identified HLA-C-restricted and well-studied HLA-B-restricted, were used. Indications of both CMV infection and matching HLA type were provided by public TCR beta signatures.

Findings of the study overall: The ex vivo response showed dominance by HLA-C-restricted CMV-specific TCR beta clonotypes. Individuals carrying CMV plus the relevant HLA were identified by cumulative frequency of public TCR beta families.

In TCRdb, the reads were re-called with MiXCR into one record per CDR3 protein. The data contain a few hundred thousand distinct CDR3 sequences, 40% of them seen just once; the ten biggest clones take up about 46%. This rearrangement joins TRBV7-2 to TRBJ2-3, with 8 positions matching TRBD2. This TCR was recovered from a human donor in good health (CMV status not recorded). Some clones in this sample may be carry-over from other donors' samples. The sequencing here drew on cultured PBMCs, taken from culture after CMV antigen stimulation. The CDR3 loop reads CASSSRLATRRDTQYF. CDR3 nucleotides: TGTGCCAGCAGCTCCAGACTAGCGACCCGCCGGGATACGCAGTATTTT. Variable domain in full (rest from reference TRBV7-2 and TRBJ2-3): GAGVSQSPSNKVTEKGKDVELRCDPISGHTALYWYRQSLGQGLEFLIYFQGNSAPDKSGLPSDRFSAERTGGSVSTLTIQRTQQEDSAVYLCASSSRLATRRDTQYFGPGTRLTVL.